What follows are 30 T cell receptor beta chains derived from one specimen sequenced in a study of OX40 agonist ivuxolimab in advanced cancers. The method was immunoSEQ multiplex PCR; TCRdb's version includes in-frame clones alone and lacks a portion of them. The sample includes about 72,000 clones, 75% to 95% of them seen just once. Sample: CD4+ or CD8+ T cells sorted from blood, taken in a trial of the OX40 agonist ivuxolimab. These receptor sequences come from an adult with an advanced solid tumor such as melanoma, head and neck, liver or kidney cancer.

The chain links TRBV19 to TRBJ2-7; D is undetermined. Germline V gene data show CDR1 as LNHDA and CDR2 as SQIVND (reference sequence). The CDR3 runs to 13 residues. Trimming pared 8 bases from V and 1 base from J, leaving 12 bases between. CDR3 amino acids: CASASLGSYEQYF. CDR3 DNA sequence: TGTGCCAGTGCCTCTCTGGGGTCCTACGAGCAGTACTTC.

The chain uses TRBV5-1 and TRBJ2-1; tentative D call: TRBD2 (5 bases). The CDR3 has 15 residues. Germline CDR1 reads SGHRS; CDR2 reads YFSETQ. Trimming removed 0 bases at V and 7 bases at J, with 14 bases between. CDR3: CASSLGGYLANEQFF. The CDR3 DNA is TGCGCCAGCAGCTTGGGAGGGTACCTCGCTAATGAGCAGTTCTTC.

CDR3: CASSFGSSPYEQYF. In DNA, the CDR3 is TGTGCCAGCAGCTTTGGTAGCAGTCCCTACGAGCAGTACTTC. This chain connects TRBV5-5 to TRBJ2-7; D remains unclear. Per germline, CDR1 SGHKS and CDR2 YYEKEE (reference sequence). The V and J ends lost 2 bases and 2 bases respectively, with 11 bases between them. This CDR3 is built from 14 residues.

The CDR3, as DNA: TGTGCCAGCAGCCTCTCTAGCGGAGATACGCAGTATTTT. Protein product: CASSLSSGDTQYF. V gene TRBV7-9 combines with J gene TRBJ2-3, with 7 bases that match TRBD2. CDR3 size: 13 residues. With V trimmed by 5 bases and J by 5 bases, 4 bases remained unmatched. Germline loops: CDR1 SEHNR, CDR2 FQNEAQ (reference sequence).

CDR3 protein: CASCRGAGGRDNEQFF. DNA for the CDR3: TGTGCCAGCTGCCGGGGAGCGGGGGGTAGGGACAATGAGCAGTTCTTC. This chain joins TRBV6-6 and TRBJ2-1; the match to TRBD2 covers 9 bases. The CDR3 is 16 residues long. The germline CDR1 and CDR2 sequences are MNHNY and SVGAGI (reference sequence). Germline trimming cut 8 bases from V and 5 bases from J; bases unmatched to any gene: 13.

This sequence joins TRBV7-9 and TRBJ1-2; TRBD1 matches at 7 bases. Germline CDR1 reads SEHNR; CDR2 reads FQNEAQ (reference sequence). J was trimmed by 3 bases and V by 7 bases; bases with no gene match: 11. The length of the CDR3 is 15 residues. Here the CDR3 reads CASTFIGQDHYGYTF. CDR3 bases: TGTGCCAGCACTTTCATAGGACAGGACCACTATGGCTACACCTTC.

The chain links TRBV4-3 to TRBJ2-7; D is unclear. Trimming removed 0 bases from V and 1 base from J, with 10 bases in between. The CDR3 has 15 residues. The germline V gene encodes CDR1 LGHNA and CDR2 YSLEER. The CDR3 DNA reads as TGCGCCAGCAGCCAAGAGTCCAGTCTATCCTACGAGCAGTACTTC. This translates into CASSQESSLSYEQYF.

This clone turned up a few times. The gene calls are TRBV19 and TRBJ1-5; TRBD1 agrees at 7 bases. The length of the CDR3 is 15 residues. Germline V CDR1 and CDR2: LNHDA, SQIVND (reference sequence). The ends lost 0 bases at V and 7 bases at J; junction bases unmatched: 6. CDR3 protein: CASSIDSGQRQPQHF. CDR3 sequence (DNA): TGTGCCAGTAGTATAGATTCGGGACAGAGACAGCCCCAGCATTTT.

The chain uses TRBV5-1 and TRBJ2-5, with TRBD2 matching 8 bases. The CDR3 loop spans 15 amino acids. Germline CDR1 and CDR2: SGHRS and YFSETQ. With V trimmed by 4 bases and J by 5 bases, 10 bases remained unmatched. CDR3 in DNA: TGCGCCAGCAGCCCCGGGGGGGGGCGCAGGGAGACCCAGTACTTC. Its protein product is CASSPGGGRRETQYF.

The CDR3 sequence: CASSLELAGSTDTQYF. In DNA form, the CDR3 reads TGTGCCAGCAGCTTGGAACTAGCGGGGTCCACAGATACGCAGTATTTT. The rearrangement joins TRBV5-6 to TRBJ2-3; the match to TRBD2 covers 10 bases. The length of the CDR3 is 16 residues. The germline CDR1 and CDR2 sequences are SGHDT and YYEEEE. J was trimmed by 2 bases and V by 0 bases; bases with no gene match: 3.

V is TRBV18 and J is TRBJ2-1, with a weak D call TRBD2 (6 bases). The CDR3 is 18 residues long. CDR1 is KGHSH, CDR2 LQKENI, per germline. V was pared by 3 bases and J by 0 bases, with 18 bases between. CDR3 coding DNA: TGTGCCAGCTCACCTCTAACTAGCCTCCACGGCTCCTACAATGAGCAGTTCTTC. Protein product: CASSPLTSLHGSYNEQFF.

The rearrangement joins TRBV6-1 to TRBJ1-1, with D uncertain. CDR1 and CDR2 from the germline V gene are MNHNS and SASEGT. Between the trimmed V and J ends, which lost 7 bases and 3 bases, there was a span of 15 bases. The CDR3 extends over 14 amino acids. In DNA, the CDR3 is TGTGCCAGCACCCTGACACTGAGGGACACTGAAGCTTTCTTT. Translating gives CASTLTLRDTEAFF.

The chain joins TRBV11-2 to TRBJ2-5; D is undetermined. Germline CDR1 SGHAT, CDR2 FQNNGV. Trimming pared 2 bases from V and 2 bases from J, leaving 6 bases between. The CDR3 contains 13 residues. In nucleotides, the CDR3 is TGTGCCAGCAGCTTAAATAAGCAAGAGACCCAGTACTTC. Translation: CASSLNKQETQYF.

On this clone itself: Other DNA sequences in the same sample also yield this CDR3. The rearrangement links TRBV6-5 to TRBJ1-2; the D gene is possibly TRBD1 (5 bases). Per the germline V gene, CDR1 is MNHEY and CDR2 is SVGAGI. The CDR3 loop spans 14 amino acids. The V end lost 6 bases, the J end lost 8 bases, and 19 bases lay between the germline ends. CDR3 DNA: TGTGCCAGCAGCTGGGGACCTCTCGGGGGAGGCTACACCTTC. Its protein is CASSWGPLGGGYTF.

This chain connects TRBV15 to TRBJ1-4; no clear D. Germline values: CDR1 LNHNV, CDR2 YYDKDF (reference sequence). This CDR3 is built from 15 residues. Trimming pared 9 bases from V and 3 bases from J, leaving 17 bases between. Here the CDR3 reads CATLGGRAANEKLFF. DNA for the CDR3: TGTGCCACTTTAGGAGGGAGGGCGGCTAATGAAAAACTGTTTTTT.

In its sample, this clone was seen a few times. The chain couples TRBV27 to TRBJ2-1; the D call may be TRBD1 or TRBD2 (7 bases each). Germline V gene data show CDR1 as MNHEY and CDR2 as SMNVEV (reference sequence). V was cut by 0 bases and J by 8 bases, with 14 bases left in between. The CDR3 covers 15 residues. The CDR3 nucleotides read TGTGCCAGCAGTTTATCCAGGGGGGGGGTGTATGAGCAGTTCTTC. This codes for CASSLSRGGVYEQFF.

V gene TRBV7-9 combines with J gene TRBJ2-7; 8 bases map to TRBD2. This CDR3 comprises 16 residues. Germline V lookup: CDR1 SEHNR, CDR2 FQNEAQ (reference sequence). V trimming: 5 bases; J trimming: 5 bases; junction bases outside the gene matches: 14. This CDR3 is CASSDTLSGRRHEQYF. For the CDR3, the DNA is TGTGCCAGCAGCGATACCCTAAGCGGGAGACGACACGAGCAGTACTTC.

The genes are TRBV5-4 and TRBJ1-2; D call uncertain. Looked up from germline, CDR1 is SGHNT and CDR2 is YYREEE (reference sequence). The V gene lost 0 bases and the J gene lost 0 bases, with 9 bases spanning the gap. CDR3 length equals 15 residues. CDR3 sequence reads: CASSLAELANYGYTF. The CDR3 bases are TGTGCCAGCAGCTTGGCTGAGTTAGCTAACTATGGCTACACCTTC.

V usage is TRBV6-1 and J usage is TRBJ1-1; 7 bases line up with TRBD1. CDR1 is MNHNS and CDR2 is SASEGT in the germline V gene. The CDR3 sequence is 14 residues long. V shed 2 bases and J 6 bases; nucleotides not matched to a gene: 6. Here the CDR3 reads CASSELQGYPEAFF. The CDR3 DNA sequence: TGTGCCAGCAGTGAATTACAGGGGTACCCTGAAGCTTTCTTT.

CDR3 DNA: TGTGCCAGCAGCGTAGACGGGGGGGCCACAGATACGCAGTATTTT. This translates into CASSVDGGATDTQYF. The rearrangement uses TRBV9 and TRBJ2-3; 8 bases align to TRBD2. The CDR3 totals 15 residues. Germline values: CDR1 SGDLS, CDR2 YYNGEE. Losses at the gene ends were 0 bases for V and 2 bases for J; bases not matched to a gene: 2.

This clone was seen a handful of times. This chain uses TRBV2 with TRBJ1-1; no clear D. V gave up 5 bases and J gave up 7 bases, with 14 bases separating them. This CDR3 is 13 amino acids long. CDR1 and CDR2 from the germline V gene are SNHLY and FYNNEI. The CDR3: CASSLKVGYEAFF. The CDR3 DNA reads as TGTGCCAGCAGTCTAAAAGTAGGGTATGAAGCTTTCTTT.

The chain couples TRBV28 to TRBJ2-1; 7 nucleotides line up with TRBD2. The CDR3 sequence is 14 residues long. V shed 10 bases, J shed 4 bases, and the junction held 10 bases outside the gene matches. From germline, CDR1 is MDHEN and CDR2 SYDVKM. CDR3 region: CATERLALYNEQFF. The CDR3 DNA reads TGTGCCACCGAAAGACTAGCCCTGTACAATGAGCAGTTCTTC.

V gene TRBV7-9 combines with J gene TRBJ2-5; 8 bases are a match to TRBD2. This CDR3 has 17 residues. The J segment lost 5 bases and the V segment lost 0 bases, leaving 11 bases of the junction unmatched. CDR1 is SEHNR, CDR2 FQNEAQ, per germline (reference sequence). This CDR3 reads CASSLALKTSAWETQYF. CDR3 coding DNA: TGTGCCAGCAGCTTAGCCCTAAAGACTAGCGCTTGGGAGACCCAGTACTTC.

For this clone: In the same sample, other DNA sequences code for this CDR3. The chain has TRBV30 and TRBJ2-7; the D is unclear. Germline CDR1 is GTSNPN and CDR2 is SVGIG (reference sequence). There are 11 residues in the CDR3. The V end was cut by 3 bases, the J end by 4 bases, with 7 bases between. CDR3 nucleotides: TGTGCCTGGAGCCTGAGTTACGAGCAGTACTTC. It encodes CAWSLSYEQYF. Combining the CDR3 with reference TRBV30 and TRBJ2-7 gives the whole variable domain SQTIHQWPATLVQPVGSPLSLECTVEGTSNPNLYWYRQAAGRGLQLLFYSVGIGQISSEVPQNLSASRPQDRQFILSSKKLLLSDSGFYLCAWSLSYEQYFGPGTRLTVT.

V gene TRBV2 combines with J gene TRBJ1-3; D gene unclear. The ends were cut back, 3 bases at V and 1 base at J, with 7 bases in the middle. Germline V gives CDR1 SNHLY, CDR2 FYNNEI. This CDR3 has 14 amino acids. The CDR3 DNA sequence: TGTGCCAGCAGTGAGGCGCTTTCTGGAAACACCATATATTTT. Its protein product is CASSEALSGNTIYF.

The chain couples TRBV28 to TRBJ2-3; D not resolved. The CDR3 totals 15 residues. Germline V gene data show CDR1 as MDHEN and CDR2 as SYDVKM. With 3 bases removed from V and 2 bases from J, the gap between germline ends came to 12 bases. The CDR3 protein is CASSFMQSDTDTQYF. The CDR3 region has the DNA TGTGCCAGCAGTTTTATGCAAAGTGACACAGATACGCAGTATTTT.

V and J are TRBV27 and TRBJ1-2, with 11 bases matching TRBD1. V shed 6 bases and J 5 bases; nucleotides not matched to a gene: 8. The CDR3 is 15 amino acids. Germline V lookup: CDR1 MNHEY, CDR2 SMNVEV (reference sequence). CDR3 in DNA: TGTGCCAGCAGCTCCGGGACAGGGGGAAGGTATGGCTACACCTTC. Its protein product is CASSSGTGGRYGYTF.

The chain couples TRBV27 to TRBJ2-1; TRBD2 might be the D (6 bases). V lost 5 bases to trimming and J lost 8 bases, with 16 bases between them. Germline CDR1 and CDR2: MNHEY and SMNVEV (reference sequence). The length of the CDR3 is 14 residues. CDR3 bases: TGTGCCAGCAGTAGGGTCAGAGCGGGCGATGAGCAGTTCTTC. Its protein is CASSRVRAGDEQFF.

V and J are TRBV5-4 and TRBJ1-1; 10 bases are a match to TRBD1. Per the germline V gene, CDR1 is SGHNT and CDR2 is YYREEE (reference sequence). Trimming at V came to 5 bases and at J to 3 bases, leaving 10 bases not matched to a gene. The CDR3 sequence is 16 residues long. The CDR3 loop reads CASSMATGTGDTEAFF. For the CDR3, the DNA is TGTGCCAGCAGTATGGCAACCGGGACAGGGGACACTGAAGCTTTCTTT.

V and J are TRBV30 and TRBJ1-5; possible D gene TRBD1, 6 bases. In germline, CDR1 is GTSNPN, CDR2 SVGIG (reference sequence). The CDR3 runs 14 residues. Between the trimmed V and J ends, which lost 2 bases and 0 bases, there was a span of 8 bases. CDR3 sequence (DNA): TGTGCCTGGAGTACAGGGCTTAGCAATCAGCCCCAGCATTTT. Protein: CAWSTGLSNQPQHF. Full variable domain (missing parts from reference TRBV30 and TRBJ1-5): SQTIHQWPATLVQPVGSPLSLECTVEGTSNPNLYWYRQAAGRGLQLLFYSVGIGQISSEVPQNLSASRPQDRQFILSSKKLLLSDSGFYLCAWSTGLSNQPQHFGDGTRLSIL.